This TCR beta chain came from a study of T cell responses to AZD1222 COVID-19 vaccine. Assay used: immunoSEQ multiplex PCR; TCRdb lists only in-frame clones, some missing. The table has tens of thousands of clones, 87% seen once. This TCR was sampled from an adult who received the AZD1222 COVID-19 vaccine. This sample comprised peripheral blood, obtained 28 days after the second AZD1222 dose.

The CDR3 spells CASSRSSLRTTEAFF. The DNA of the CDR3 is TGTGCCAGCAGTCGGTCGTCGCTAAGAACAACTGAAGCTTTCTTT. The chain combines TRBV6-5 with TRBJ1-1; D gene uncertain. CDR3 length: 15 amino acids. CDR1 and CDR2 from the germline V gene are MNHEY and SVGAGI. V was trimmed by 5 bases and J by 5 bases, leaving 18 bases between them.